Detailed here is one TCR beta chain. The data stem from a study of CD8+ T cells in alopecia areata. This sample's treatment: oral pan-JAK inhibitor, 5-10 mg twice daily. The authors extracted RNA and reverse transcribed it into cDNA as the sequencing template. Profiling relied on immunoSEQ multiplex PCR, and the TCRdb table lists in-frame clones only, not all of them. Of 150,000 to 200,000 clones listed, 58% were seen once; the top ten hold roughly 17%. The CDR3 is 14 residues long. With 0 bases removed from V and 7 bases from J, the gap between germline ends came to 12 bases. Germline V gives CDR1 SGDLS, CDR2 YYNGEE.

Sample: CD4+ T cells sorted from blood, taken between weeks 55 and 65, from a patient treated with tofacitinib. The chain is built from TRBV9 and TRBJ2-3; a weak D match, TRBD2 (6 bases). This sequence was found in a human donor with alopecia areata. The CDR3 nucleotides are TGTGCCAGCAGCGTAGCCCCGGAGGGGAATACGCAGTATTTT. Its translation: CASSVAPEGNTQYF.